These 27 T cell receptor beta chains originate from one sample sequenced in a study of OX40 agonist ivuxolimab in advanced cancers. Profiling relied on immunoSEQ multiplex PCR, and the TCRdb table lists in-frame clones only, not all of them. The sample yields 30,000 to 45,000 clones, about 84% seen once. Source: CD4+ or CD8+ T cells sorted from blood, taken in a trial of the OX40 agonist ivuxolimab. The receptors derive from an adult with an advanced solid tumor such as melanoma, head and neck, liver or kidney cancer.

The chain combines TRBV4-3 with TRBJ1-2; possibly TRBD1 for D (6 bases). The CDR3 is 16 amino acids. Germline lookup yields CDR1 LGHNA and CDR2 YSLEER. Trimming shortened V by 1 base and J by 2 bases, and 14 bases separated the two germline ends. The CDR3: CASSQGRARGNYGYTF. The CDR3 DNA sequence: TGCGCCAGCAGCCAAGGGCGGGCCAGGGGCAACTATGGCTACACCTTC.

CDR3 region: CASSPDEYEQFF. The CDR3 nucleotides are TGTGCCAGCTCACCTGATGAATATGAGCAGTTCTTC. This rearrangement joins TRBV18 to TRBJ2-1, with D unclear. Germline values: CDR1 KGHSH, CDR2 LQKENI. The CDR3 is 12 amino acids. V lost 3 bases, J lost 8 bases, and 8 bases lay in between. Together with reference TRBV18 and TRBJ2-1, the CDR3 gives the full variable domain: NAGVMQNPRHLVRRRGQEARLRCSPMKGHSHVYWYRQLPEEGLKFMVYLQKENIIDESGMPKERFSAEFPKEGPSILRIQQVVRGDSAAYFCASSPDEYEQFFGPGTRLTVL.

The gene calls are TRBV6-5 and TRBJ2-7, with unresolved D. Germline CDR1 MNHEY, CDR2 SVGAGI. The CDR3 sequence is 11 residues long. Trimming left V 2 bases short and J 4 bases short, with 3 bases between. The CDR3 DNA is TGTGCCAGCAGTTACAGATACGAGCAGTACTTC. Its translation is CASSYRYEQYF.

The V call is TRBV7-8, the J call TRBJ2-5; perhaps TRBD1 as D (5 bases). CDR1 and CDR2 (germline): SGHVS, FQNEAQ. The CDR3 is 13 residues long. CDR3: CGSRQLDQETQYF. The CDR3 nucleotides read TGTGGATCTCGACAGCTCGACCAAGAGACCCAGTACTTC. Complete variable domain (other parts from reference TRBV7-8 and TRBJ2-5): GAGVSQSPRYKVAKRGQDVALRCDPISGHVSLFWYQQALGQGPEFLTYFQNEAQLDKSGLPSDRFFAERPEGSVSTLKIQRTQQEDSAVYLCGSRQLDQETQYFGPGTRLLVL.

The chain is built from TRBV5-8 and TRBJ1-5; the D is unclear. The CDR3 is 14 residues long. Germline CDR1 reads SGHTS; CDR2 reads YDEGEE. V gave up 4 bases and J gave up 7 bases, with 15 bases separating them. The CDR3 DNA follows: TGTGCCAGCAGCGCCCTGGCGGGGAAACAGCCCCAGCATTTT. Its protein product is CASSALAGKQPQHF.

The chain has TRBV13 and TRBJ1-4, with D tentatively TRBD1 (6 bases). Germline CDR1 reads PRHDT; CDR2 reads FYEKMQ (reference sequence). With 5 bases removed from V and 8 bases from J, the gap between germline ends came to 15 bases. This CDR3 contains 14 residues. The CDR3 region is CASSTRQAGEKLFF. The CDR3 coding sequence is TGTGCCAGCAGCACAAGACAGGCAGGGGAAAAACTGTTTTTT.

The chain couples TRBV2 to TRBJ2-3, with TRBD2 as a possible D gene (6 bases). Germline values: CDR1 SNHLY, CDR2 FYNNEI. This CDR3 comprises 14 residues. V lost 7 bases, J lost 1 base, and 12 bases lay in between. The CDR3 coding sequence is TGTGCCAGCATCTCTAGCGCCCGCACAGATACGCAGTATTTT. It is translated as CASISSARTDTQYF.

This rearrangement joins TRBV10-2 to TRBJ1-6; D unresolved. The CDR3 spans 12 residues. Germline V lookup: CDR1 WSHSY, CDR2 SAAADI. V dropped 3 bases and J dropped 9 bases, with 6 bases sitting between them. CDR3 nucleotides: TGCGCCAGCAGTGATAATGGTTCACCCCTCCACTTT. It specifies CASSDNGSPLHF.

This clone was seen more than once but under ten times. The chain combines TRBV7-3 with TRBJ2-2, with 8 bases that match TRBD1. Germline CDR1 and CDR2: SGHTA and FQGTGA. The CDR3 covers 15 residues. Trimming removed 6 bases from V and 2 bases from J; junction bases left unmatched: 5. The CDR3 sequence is CASSYGTGNTGELFF. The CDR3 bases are TGTGCCAGCAGTTACGGGACAGGAAACACCGGGGAGCTGTTTTTT.

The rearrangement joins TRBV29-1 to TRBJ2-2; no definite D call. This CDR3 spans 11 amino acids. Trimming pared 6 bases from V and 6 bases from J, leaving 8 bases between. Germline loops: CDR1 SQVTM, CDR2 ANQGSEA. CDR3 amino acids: CSVPWAGELFF. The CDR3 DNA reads TGCAGCGTCCCTTGGGCCGGGGAGCTGTTTTTT.

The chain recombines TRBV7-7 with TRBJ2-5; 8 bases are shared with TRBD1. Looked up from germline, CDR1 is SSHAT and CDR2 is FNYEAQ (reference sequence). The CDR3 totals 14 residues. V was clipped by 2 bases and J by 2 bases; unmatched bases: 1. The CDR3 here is CASSLNRGQETQYF. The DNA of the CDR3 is TGTGCCAGCAGCTTAAACAGGGGGCAAGAGACCCAGTACTTC.

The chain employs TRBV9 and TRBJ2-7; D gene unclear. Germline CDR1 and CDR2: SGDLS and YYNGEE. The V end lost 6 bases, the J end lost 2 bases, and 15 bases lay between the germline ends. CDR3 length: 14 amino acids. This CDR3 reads CASTKTLGTYEQYF. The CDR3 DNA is TGTGCCAGCACCAAAACGCTGGGCACCTACGAGCAGTACTTC.

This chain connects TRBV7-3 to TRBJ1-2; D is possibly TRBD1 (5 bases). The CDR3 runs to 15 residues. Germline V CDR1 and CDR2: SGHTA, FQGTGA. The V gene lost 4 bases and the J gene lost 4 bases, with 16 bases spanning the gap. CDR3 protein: CASSSKWRGSYGYTF. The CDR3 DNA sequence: TGTGCCAGCAGCTCCAAATGGAGGGGATCCTATGGCTACACCTTC. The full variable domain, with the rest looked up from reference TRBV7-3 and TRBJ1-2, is GAGVSQTPSNKVTEKGKYVELRCDPISGHTALYWYRQSLGQGPEFLIYFQGTGAADDSGLPNDRFFAVRPEGSVSTLKIQRTERGDSAVYLCASSSKWRGSYGYTFGSGTRLTVV.

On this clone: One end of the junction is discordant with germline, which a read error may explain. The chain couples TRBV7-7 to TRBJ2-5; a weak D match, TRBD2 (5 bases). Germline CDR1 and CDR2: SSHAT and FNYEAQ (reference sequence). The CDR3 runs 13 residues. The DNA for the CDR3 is TGTGCTAGCAGCCGCGACTATCAAGAGACCCAGTACTTC. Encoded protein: CASSRDYQETQYF.

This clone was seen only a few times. CDR3 region: CAGRSKAPNSPLHF. In nucleotides, the CDR3 is TGTGCCGGGCGGTCTAAAGCTCCCAATTCACCCCTCCACTTT. V gene TRBV7-9 combines with J gene TRBJ1-6; D unresolved. Germline loops: CDR1 SEHNR, CDR2 FQNEAQ (reference sequence). V was trimmed by 11 bases and J by 7 bases, leaving 18 bases between them. The CDR3 totals 14 residues. The variable domain in full, completed from reference TRBV7-9 and TRBJ1-6, reads DTGVSQNPRHKITKRGQNVTFRCDPISEHNRLYWYRQTLGQGPEFLTYFQNEAQLEKSRLLSDRFSAERPKGSFSTLEIQRTEQGDSAMYLCAGRSKAPNSPLHFGNGTRLTVT.

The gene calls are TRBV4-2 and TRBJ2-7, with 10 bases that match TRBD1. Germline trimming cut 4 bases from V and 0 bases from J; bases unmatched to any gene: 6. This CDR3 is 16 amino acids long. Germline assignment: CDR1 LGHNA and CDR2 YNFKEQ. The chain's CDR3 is CASSRWGQGNSYEQYF. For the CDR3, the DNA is TGTGCCAGCAGCCGTTGGGGACAGGGGAACTCCTACGAGCAGTACTTC.

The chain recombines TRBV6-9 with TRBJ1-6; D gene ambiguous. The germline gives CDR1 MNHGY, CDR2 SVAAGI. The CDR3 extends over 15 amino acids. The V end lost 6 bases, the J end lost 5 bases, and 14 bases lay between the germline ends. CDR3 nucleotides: TGTGCCAGCAGAGGTGTGGGGTACCATAATTCACCCCTCCACTTT. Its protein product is CASRGVGYHNSPLHF.

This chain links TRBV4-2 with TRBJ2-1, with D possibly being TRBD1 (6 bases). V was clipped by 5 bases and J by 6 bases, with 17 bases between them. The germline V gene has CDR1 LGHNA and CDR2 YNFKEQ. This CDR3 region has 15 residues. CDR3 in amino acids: CASSYLGASFNEQFF. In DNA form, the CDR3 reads TGTGCCAGCAGCTACCTGGGGGCTAGCTTCAATGAGCAGTTCTTC.

The CDR3 sequence is CASRYSANEQFF. DNA of the CDR3: TGTGCCAGCAGGTACAGTGCAAATGAGCAGTTCTTC. This chain uses TRBV6-1 with TRBJ2-1; no firm D call. The CDR3 covers 12 residues. Trimming took 6 bases from V and 7 from J, leaving 10 bases between them. Looked up from germline, CDR1 is MNHNS and CDR2 is SASEGT.

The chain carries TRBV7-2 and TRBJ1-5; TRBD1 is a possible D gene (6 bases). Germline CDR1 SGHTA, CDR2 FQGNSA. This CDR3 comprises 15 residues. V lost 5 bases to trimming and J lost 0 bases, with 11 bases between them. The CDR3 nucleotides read TGTGCCAGCAGCCCAGGGGTTAATAGCAATCAGCCCCAGCATTTT. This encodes CASSPGVNSNQPQHF.

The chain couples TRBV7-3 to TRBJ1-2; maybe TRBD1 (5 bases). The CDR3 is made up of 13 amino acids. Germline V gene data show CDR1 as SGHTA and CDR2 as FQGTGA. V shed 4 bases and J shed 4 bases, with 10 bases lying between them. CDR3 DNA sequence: TGTGCCAGCAGCTCAACCGGGACCTATGGCTACACCTTC. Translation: CASSSTGTYGYTF.

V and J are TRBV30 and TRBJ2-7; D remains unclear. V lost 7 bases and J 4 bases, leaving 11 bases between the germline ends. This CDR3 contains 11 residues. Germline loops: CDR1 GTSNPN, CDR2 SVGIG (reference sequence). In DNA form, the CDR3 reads TGTGCCTTGGACGCTGTGTACGAGCAGTACTTC. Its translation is CALDAVYEQYF.

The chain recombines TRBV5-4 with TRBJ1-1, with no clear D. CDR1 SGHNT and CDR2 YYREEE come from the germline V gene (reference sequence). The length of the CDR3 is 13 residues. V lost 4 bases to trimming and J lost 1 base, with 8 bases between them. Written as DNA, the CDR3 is TGTGCCAGCAGCGCTCAGGAGAACACTGAAGCTTTCTTT. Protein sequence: CASSAQENTEAFF.

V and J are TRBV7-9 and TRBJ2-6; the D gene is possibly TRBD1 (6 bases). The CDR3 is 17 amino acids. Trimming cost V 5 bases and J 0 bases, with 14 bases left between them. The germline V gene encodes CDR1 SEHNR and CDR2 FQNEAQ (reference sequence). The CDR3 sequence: CASSPRTVDSGANVLTF. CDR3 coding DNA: TGTGCCAGCAGCCCCCGGACAGTAGACTCTGGGGCCAACGTCCTGACTTTC. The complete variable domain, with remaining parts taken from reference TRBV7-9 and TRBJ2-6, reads DTGVSQNPRHKITKRGQNVTFRCDPISEHNRLYWYRQTLGQGPEFLTYFQNEAQLEKSRLLSDRFSAERPKGSFSTLEIQRTEQGDSAMYLCASSPRTVDSGANVLTFGAGSRLTVL.

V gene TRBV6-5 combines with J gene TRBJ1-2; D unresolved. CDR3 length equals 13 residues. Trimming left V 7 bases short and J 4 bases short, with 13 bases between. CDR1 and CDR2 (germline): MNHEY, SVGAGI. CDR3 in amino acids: CASTLGALYGYTF. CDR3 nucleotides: TGTGCCAGCACCCTAGGCGCCCTCTATGGCTACACCTTC.

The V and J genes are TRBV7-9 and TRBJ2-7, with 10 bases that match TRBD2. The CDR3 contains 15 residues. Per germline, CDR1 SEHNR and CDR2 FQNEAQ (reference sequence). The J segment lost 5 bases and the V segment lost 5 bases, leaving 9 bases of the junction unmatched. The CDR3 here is CASSQTGTSVNEQYF. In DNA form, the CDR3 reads TGTGCCAGCAGCCAAACCGGGACTAGCGTCAACGAGCAGTACTTC.

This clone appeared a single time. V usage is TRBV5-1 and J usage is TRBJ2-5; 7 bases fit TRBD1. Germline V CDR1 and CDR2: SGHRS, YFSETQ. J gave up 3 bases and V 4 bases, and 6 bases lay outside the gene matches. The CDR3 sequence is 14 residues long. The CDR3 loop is CASSDDRVEETQYF. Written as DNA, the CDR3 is TGCGCCAGCAGCGACGACAGGGTCGAAGAGACCCAGTACTTC.